The 23 T cell receptor beta chains below come from one sample, sequenced in a study of OX40 agonist ivuxolimab in advanced cancers. Clones were read by immunoSEQ multiplex PCR, and TCRdb kept only the in-frame ones, dropping some. The sample includes 70,000 or so clones, about 93% of them seen just once. The sequencing used CD4+ or CD8+ T cells sorted from blood, collected in a trial of the OX40 agonist ivuxolimab. The receptors originated from an adult with an advanced solid tumor such as melanoma, head and neck, liver or kidney cancer.

The chain uses TRBV7-8 and TRBJ1-1; the D gene is possibly TRBD1 (5 bases). The CDR3 totals 14 residues. Trimming removed 3 bases at V and 4 bases at J, with 12 bases between. CDR1 SGHVS and CDR2 FQNEAQ come from the germline V gene. The CDR3 DNA sequence: TGTGCCAGCAGCTTCGGGGCTCCATCCACTGAAGCTTTCTTT. It codes for CASSFGAPSTEAFF.

This sequence joins TRBV7-9 and TRBJ2-3; TRBD2 is a possible D gene (5 bases). In germline, CDR1 is SEHNR, CDR2 FQNEAQ (reference sequence). The V and J ends lost 5 bases and 4 bases respectively, with 13 bases between them. The CDR3 is 14 amino acids. The CDR3 here is CASSTGKSADTQYF. The CDR3 DNA follows: TGTGCCAGCAGCACCGGGAAGAGCGCAGATACGCAGTATTTT.

The rearrangement links TRBV18 to TRBJ1-6, with D unresolved. V lost 3 bases, J lost 8 bases, and 20 bases lay in between. The germline V gene encodes CDR1 KGHSH and CDR2 LQKENI. The CDR3 contains 17 residues. The CDR3 sequence is CASSPSTGPRGYSPLHF. CDR3 nucleotides: TGTGCCAGCTCACCTTCGACCGGCCCCCGGGGATATTCACCCCTCCACTTT.

V usage is TRBV6-1 and J usage is TRBJ1-2; 8 nucleotides align to TRBD1. CDR3 size: 15 residues. Per the germline V gene, CDR1 is MNHNS and CDR2 is SASEGT. With V trimmed by 6 bases and J by 5 bases, 11 bases remained unmatched. Written as DNA, the CDR3 is TGTGCCAGCAGCGCCGACTGGACAGGGAAATATGGCTACACCTTC. This sequence encodes CASSADWTGKYGYTF.

This clone has only one observation. The chain's CDR3 is CASSQALGYEQYF. The CDR3 nucleotides are TGCGCCAGCAGCCAAGCCCTCGGATACGAGCAGTACTTC. The chain couples TRBV4-1 to TRBJ2-7; D gene uncertain. The CDR3 runs 13 residues. Trimming took off 1 base at V and 4 bases at J, with 8 bases between the two ends. Germline CDR1 MGHRA, CDR2 YSYEKL.

V and J are TRBV11-2 and TRBJ2-7; 10 positions agree with TRBD1. The CDR3 has 15 amino acids. Germline values: CDR1 SGHAT, CDR2 FQNNGV. V was pared by 6 bases and J by 7 bases, with 12 bases of the junction left unmatched. CDR3 DNA sequence: TGTGCCAGCAGTGAGATGACAGGGGGCGATTTTGAGCAGTACTTC. This encodes CASSEMTGGDFEQYF.

The chain joins TRBV11-2 to TRBJ2-7; TRBD1 matches at 9 bases. The germline V gene encodes CDR1 SGHAT and CDR2 FQNNGV. V was clipped by 3 bases and J by 3 bases; unmatched bases: 9. This CDR3 contains 16 residues. CDR3 residues: CASSLIGTGTVYEQYF. For the CDR3, the DNA is TGTGCCAGCAGCTTGATCGGGACAGGGACCGTCTACGAGCAGTACTTC. Variable domain in full (rest from reference TRBV11-2 and TRBJ2-7): EAGVAQSPRYKIIEKRQSVAFWCNPISGHATLYWYQQILGQGPKLLIQFQNNGVVDDSQLPKDRFSAERLKGVDSTLKIQPAKLEDSAVYLCASSLIGTGTVYEQYFGPGTRLTVT.

The rearrangement uses TRBV13 and TRBJ1-1, with 7 positions matching TRBD1. Germline values: CDR1 PRHDT, CDR2 FYEKMQ (reference sequence). The J segment lost 0 bases and the V segment lost 3 bases, leaving 1 base of the junction unmatched. The CDR3 runs 14 residues. The CDR3 region has the DNA TGTGCCAGCAGCTTTGGGACAGTGAACACTGAAGCTTTCTTT. This sequence encodes CASSFGTVNTEAFF.

This clone is a singleton in its sample. V and J are TRBV6-5 and TRBJ2-5; a possible D gene is TRBD2 (6 bases). Looked up from germline, CDR1 is MNHEY and CDR2 is SVGAGI. The CDR3 covers 13 residues. The V end lost 5 bases, the J end lost 4 bases, and 11 bases lay between the germline ends. CDR3 nucleotide sequence: TGTGCCAGCAGTGATCTGGGGGGAGAGACCCAGTACTTC. This translates into CASSDLGGETQYF.

This chain connects TRBV6-1 to TRBJ2-7; D gene unclear. The CDR3 consists of 13 residues. Trimming pared 4 bases from V and 0 bases from J, leaving 7 bases between. Per the germline V gene, CDR1 is MNHNS and CDR2 is SASEGT. The DNA of the CDR3 is TGTGCCAGCAGTGTGGGTCGCTCCTACGAGCAGTACTTC. It encodes CASSVGRSYEQYF.

The CDR3 loop is CASSPERWEGTEAFF. For the CDR3, the DNA is TGTGCCAGCAGCCCCGAGAGGTGGGAGGGCACTGAAGCTTTCTTT. The J gene is TRBJ1-1, the V gene TRBV11-1; D not resolved. Germline V gene data show CDR1 as SGHAT and CDR2 as FQDESV (reference sequence). The CDR3 sequence is 15 residues long. Trimming shortened V by 5 bases and J by 4 bases, and 17 bases separated the two germline ends.

A single count supports this clone. The V call is TRBV9, the J call TRBJ1-4; maybe TRBD1 (5 bases). Per germline, CDR1 SGDLS and CDR2 YYNGEE. V lost 0 bases and J lost 2, with 11 bases in between. The CDR3 length is 16 residues. The CDR3 sequence is CASSVEIGGTNEKLFF. In DNA, the CDR3 is TGTGCCAGCAGCGTAGAAATTGGGGGGACTAATGAAAAACTGTTTTTT.

The chain recombines TRBV2 with TRBJ1-3; D is uncertain. V lost 10 bases to trimming and J lost 2 bases, with 6 bases between them. Per the germline V gene, CDR1 is SNHLY and CDR2 is FYNNEI. CDR3 size: 11 residues. The CDR3: CATGPGNTIYF. The CDR3 nucleotides read TGTGCCACCGGCCCTGGAAACACCATATATTTT.

The rearrangement uses TRBV30 and TRBJ2-7, with a weak D call TRBD1 (6 bases). Germline loops: CDR1 GTSNPN, CDR2 SVGIG (reference sequence). CDR3 size: 14 residues. V was clipped by 3 bases and J by 3 bases, with 15 bases between them. CDR3 nucleotide sequence: TGTGCCTGGAGCGGAACAGGGACGGGCTACGAGCAGTACTTC. Protein product: CAWSGTGTGYEQYF.

The V gene is TRBV5-1, the J gene TRBJ2-1, with 8 bases aligning to TRBD1. Germline CDR1 reads SGHRS; CDR2 reads YFSETQ. The junction had 7 bases not matched to a gene; V was cut back by 4 bases and J by 4 bases. The CDR3 has 15 residues. This chain's CDR3 is CASSPDRGRYNEQFF. CDR3 nucleotide sequence: TGCGCCAGCAGCCCAGACAGGGGCAGATACAATGAGCAGTTCTTC.

The chain couples TRBV7-2 to TRBJ2-7; D gene ambiguous. The CDR3 length is 13 residues. Germline values: CDR1 SGHTA, CDR2 FQGNSA. The V end lost 0 bases, the J end lost 6 bases, and 9 bases lay between the germline ends. The CDR3 region has the DNA TGTGCCAGCAGCTTAGCGTCGCTCTTCGAGCAGTACTTC. Translated, it gives CASSLASLFEQYF.

The V and J genes are TRBV29-1 and TRBJ2-7; D is undetermined. Germline V gene data show CDR1 as SQVTM and CDR2 as ANQGSEA. The V gene lost 1 base and the J gene lost 3 bases, with 13 bases spanning the gap. CDR3 length: 14 amino acids. The CDR3 loop reads CSVEGDGTFYEQYF. CDR3 in DNA: TGCAGCGTTGAAGGCGACGGAACTTTCTACGAGCAGTACTTC.

This chain links TRBV7-9 with TRBJ2-7; TRBD1 agrees at 9 bases. Trimming at V came to 5 bases and at J to 4 bases, leaving 6 bases not matched to a gene. CDR3 length: 14 amino acids. CDR1 is SEHNR, CDR2 FQNEAQ, per germline (reference sequence). The CDR3 bases are TGTGCCAGCAGCGGCCGGGACAGGGCTTACGAGCAGTACTTC. Translated: CASSGRDRAYEQYF.

The gene calls are TRBV10-3 and TRBJ1-6; D is uncertain. Trimming cost V 2 bases and J 7 bases, with 9 bases left between them. The CDR3 length is 14 residues. The germline CDR1 and CDR2 sequences are ENHRY and SYGVKD. CDR3 in DNA: TGTGCCATCAGTGAGGCGGGGATAAATTCACCCCTCCACTTT. This encodes CAISEAGINSPLHF.

J is TRBJ2-1 and V is TRBV7-2; TRBD2 might be the D (5 bases). The CDR3 length is 18 residues. CDR1 SGHTA and CDR2 FQGNSA come from the germline V gene. V dropped 2 bases and J dropped 0 bases, with 17 bases sitting between them. This CDR3 is CASSLTGFELLSYNEQFF. The CDR3 nucleotides are TGTGCCAGCAGCTTAACGGGGTTTGAACTTCTCTCCTACAATGAGCAGTTCTTC.

The chain employs TRBV27 and TRBJ2-5, with TRBD1 matching 9 bases. Trimming at V came to 5 bases and at J to 4 bases, leaving 8 bases not matched to a gene. This CDR3 has 15 residues. Germline V gene data show CDR1 as MNHEY and CDR2 as SMNVEV (reference sequence). Here the CDR3 reads CASSLRDREVETQYF. In DNA form, the CDR3 reads TGTGCCAGCAGTCTCCGGGACAGGGAGGTAGAGACCCAGTACTTC.

CDR3 sequence reads: CASSPTATFGTYEQYF. The CDR3 DNA sequence: TGTGCCAGCAGCCCCACGGCCACTTTCGGGACCTACGAGCAGTACTTC. The chain has TRBV11-2 and TRBJ2-7, with D possibly being TRBD2 (5 bases). This CDR3 spans 16 amino acids. Between the trimmed V and J ends, which lost 5 bases and 2 bases, there was a span of 19 bases. Germline CDR1 is SGHAT and CDR2 is FQNNGV.

This clone was seen a few times. CDR3 DNA: TGTGCCAGCAGTTACTTGCCGGGACCTCCACCCGGGGAGCTGTTTTTT. Residues: CASSYLPGPPPGELFF. This chain uses TRBV6-6 with TRBJ2-2; tentatively, D is TRBD1 or TRBD2 (5 bases each). V lost 1 base to trimming and J lost 6 bases, with 15 bases between them. There are 16 residues in the CDR3. The germline V gene encodes CDR1 MNHNY and CDR2 SVGAGI (reference sequence).